Each of the 2 T cell receptor beta chains below was sequenced from the same sample in a study of OX40 agonist ivuxolimab in advanced cancers. The library was obtained by the immunoSEQ multiplex PCR assay. TCRdb re-hosts the immuneACCESS table, in-frame sequences only. Its copies lack some clones; in the studies checked, an unresolved V gene accounts for under half of them, and the cause for the rest is not known. Recorded for this sample are 11,000 to 15,000 clones; approximately 94% of them occurred a single time. The top ten hold around a fifth of the sample. The sample consisted of CD4+ or CD8+ T cells sorted from blood, taken in a trial of the OX40 agonist ivuxolimab. Receptor source: an adult with an advanced solid tumor such as melanoma, head and neck, liver or kidney cancer.

The CDR3 loop reads CASSQGGGQGYNEQFF. DNA of the CDR3: TGCGCCAGCAGCCAAGGCGGTGGACAGGGCTACAATGAGCAGTTCTTC. The J gene is TRBJ2-1, the V gene TRBV4-1, with TRBD1 matching over 8 bases. Per the germline V gene, CDR1 is MGHRA and CDR2 is YSYEKL. Losses at the gene ends were 1 base for V and 3 bases for J; bases not matched to a gene: 5. The CDR3 has 16 amino acids.

This clone is a singleton in its sample. The rearrangement uses TRBV7-3 and TRBJ1-6, with 9 bases that match TRBD1. V gave up 2 bases and J gave up 9 bases; unmatched junction bases: 2. This CDR3 is 14 amino acids long. Germline-derived CDR1 and CDR2 are SGHTA and FQGTGA. The chain's CDR3 is CASSLGTGFSPLHF. Written as DNA, the CDR3 is TGTGCCAGCAGCTTAGGGACAGGGTTTTCACCCCTCCACTTT.